The rows below give T cell receptor beta chains drawn from one sample of a study of graft-versus-host responses after intestinal transplantation. Assay: immunoSEQ multiplex PCR; the TCRdb copy retains only in-frame clones and omits some. This sample yields around 64,000 clones, of which approximately 94% are seen a single time; 0.38% belongs to the top ten. Their cognate antigens are unknown. Sequencing used unstimulated CD4+ T cells sorted from spleen or lymph node cells, obtained before transplant. These receptors were taken from a human donor who was the organ donor for an intestinal transplant. Each CDR3 is given with its conserved first and last residue. Each record gives: CDR3 DNA, CDR3 protein, clone size, V gene, D gene, J gene, CDR3 length. A D gene is named only where the DNA matches it firmly. Part of the rows lack a size; the others show once, few, many or a class for expanded clones.

CDR3 DNA: TGTGCCAGCATCGGTTTTCGGCGGACCTACGAGCAGTACTTC
CDR3 protein: CASIGFRRTYEQYF
clone size: -
V gene: TRBV6-6
D gene: -
J gene: TRBJ2-7
CDR3 length: 14

CDR3 DNA: TGTGCCAGCAGTTTCCGGGACAGGGCTACGAACACCGGGGAGCTGTTTTTT
CDR3 protein: CASSFRDRATNTGELFF
clone size: -
V gene: TRBV2
D gene: TRBD1
J gene: TRBJ2-2
CDR3 length: 17

CDR3 DNA: TGTGCCAGCAGCACACAGGGGGCGTATGAAAAACTGTTTTTT
CDR3 protein: CASSTQGAYEKLFF
clone size: once
V gene: TRBV6-1
D gene: TRBD1
J gene: TRBJ1-4
CDR3 length: 14

CDR3 DNA: TGTGCCAGCTTCCCGAGGGCGGGAGAAACGTACTCTGGGGCCAACGTCCTGACTTTC
CDR3 protein: CASFPRAGETYSGANVLTF
clone size: -
V gene: TRBV18
D gene: TRBD2
J gene: TRBJ2-6
CDR3 length: 19

CDR3 DNA: TGTGCCAGCAGTTTTCTAGCGGGGGAGAAAGAGACCCAGTACTTC
CDR3 protein: CASSFLAGEKETQYF
clone size: -
V gene: TRBV28
D gene: TRBD2
J gene: TRBJ2-5
CDR3 length: 15

CDR3 DNA: TGTGCCAGCAGCCATGGACTAGCCAAAAACATTCAGTACTTC
CDR3 protein: CASSHGLAKNIQYF
clone size: -
V gene: TRBV7-2
D gene: -
J gene: TRBJ2-4
CDR3 length: 14

CDR3 DNA: TGTGCCAGCAGTGTGGGTACCTACGAGCAGTACTTC
CDR3 protein: CASSVGTYEQYF
clone size: -
V gene: TRBV2
D gene: -
J gene: TRBJ2-7
CDR3 length: 12

CDR3 DNA: TGTGCCAGCAGTGCTAACCGGGACAGGGAAGGCTACACCTTC
CDR3 protein: CASSANRDREGYTF
clone size: -
V gene: TRBV2
D gene: TRBD1
J gene: TRBJ1-2
CDR3 length: 14

CDR3 DNA: TGCAGCGTTCAGACTAGCGGGGGGTCCTACAATGAGCAGTTCTTC
CDR3 protein: CSVQTSGGSYNEQFF
clone size: -
V gene: TRBV29-1
D gene: TRBD2
J gene: TRBJ2-1
CDR3 length: 15

CDR3 DNA: TGCGCCAGCAGTGAGACCCTCCGAGAGTATGGCTACACCTTC
CDR3 protein: CASSETLREYGYTF
clone size: once
V gene: TRBV10-2
D gene: -
J gene: TRBJ1-2
CDR3 length: 14

CDR3 DNA: TGTGCCAGCAGAATACGGGGGAGGACTGAAGCTTTCTTT
CDR3 protein: CASRIRGRTEAFF
clone size: -
V gene: TRBV6-5
D gene: -
J gene: TRBJ1-1
CDR3 length: 13

CDR3 DNA: TGTGCCAGCAGCTTGTGGGGACAGGGATATAATTCACCCCTCCACTTT
CDR3 protein: CASSLWGQGYNSPLHF
clone size: -
V gene: TRBV5-6
D gene: TRBD1
J gene: TRBJ1-6
CDR3 length: 16

CDR3 DNA: TGTGCCAGCAGTCCATACAGGGGCGCGAACTATGGCTACACCTTC
CDR3 protein: CASSPYRGANYGYTF
clone size: -
V gene: TRBV6-5
D gene: TRBD1
J gene: TRBJ1-2
CDR3 length: 15

CDR3 DNA: TGTGCCAGCAGCCCTTCCTCCTACGAGCAGTACTTC
CDR3 protein: CASSPSSYEQYF
clone size: -
V gene: TRBV11-2
D gene: -
J gene: TRBJ2-7
CDR3 length: 12

CDR3 DNA: TGTGCCAGCAGCAATATCGCCGGGACTAGATCCAATGAGCAGTTCTTC
CDR3 protein: CASSNIAGTRSNEQFF
clone size: -
V gene: TRBV7-2
D gene: TRBD2
J gene: TRBJ2-1
CDR3 length: 16

CDR3 DNA: TGTGCCAGCAGCGTAGCTCAAGGGAGCGGCTACACCTTC
CDR3 protein: CASSVAQGSGYTF
clone size: -
V gene: TRBV9
D gene: -
J gene: TRBJ1-2
CDR3 length: 13

CDR3 DNA: TGTGCCAGCGGGGGCGGAGACCCTTCTAGCACAGATACGCAGTATTTT
CDR3 protein: CASGGGDPSSTDTQYF
clone size: -
V gene: TRBV28
D gene: -
J gene: TRBJ2-3
CDR3 length: 16

CDR3 DNA: TGTGCCAGCAGCTTAGAGTACGAGCAGTACTTC
CDR3 protein: CASSLEYEQYF
clone size: -
V gene: TRBV11-2
D gene: -
J gene: TRBJ2-7
CDR3 length: 11

CDR3 DNA: TGTGCCACTGGTGGCAGTCCCGGCTATGGCTACACCTTC
CDR3 protein: CATGGSPGYGYTF
clone size: -
V gene: TRBV10-3
D gene: -
J gene: TRBJ1-2
CDR3 length: 13

CDR3 DNA: TGTGCCAGCAGCCCTTCTGCCGCCCTCGGATCTGGGGGCTACACCTTC
CDR3 protein: CASSPSAALGSGGYTF
clone size: -
V gene: TRBV14
D gene: -
J gene: TRBJ1-2
CDR3 length: 16

CDR3 DNA: TGTGCCAGCAGCCAGGACAGGGTGCTAAGAAATACGCAGTATTTT
CDR3 protein: CASSQDRVLRNTQYF
clone size: -
V gene: TRBV5-5
D gene: TRBD1
J gene: TRBJ2-3
CDR3 length: 15

CDR3 DNA: TGTGCCAGCAATTGGGGGGGTCGAACAGATACGCAGTATTTT
CDR3 protein: CASNWGGRTDTQYF
clone size: -
V gene: TRBV6-1
D gene: TRBD2
J gene: TRBJ2-3
CDR3 length: 14

CDR3 DNA: TGTGCCAGCAGCCTTGCACAGGGTGGAGGCACTGAAGCTTTCTTT
CDR3 protein: CASSLAQGGGTEAFF
clone size: once
V gene: TRBV14
D gene: -
J gene: TRBJ1-1
CDR3 length: 15

CDR3 DNA: TGTGCCAGCAGCAAAGGGACAGGGGGCACTGAAGCTTTCTTT
CDR3 protein: CASSKGTGGTEAFF
clone size: -
V gene: TRBV21-1
D gene: -
J gene: TRBJ1-1
CDR3 length: 14

CDR3 DNA: TGCGCCAGCAGTCGCGCCGGGACTAGTTTAAGGGAGACGCAGTATTTT
CDR3 protein: CASSRAGTSLRETQYF
clone size: -
V gene: TRBV5-1
D gene: TRBD2
J gene: TRBJ2-3
CDR3 length: 16

CDR3 DNA: TGTGCCAGCAGCCAACGTGACAGGGGTAATCAGCCCCAGCATTTT
CDR3 protein: CASSQRDRGNQPQHF
clone size: -
V gene: TRBV4-2
D gene: TRBD1
J gene: TRBJ1-5
CDR3 length: 15

CDR3 DNA: TGTGCCAGCAGCTTGGCCTTTGGCAGGGGGGAAAAACTGTTTTTT
CDR3 protein: CASSLAFGRGEKLFF
clone size: -
V gene: TRBV5-6
D gene: TRBD1
J gene: TRBJ1-4
CDR3 length: 15

CDR3 DNA: TGTGCCAGCAGCCGGGACAGGGGCTATGGCTACACCTTC
CDR3 protein: CASSRDRGYGYTF
clone size: -
V gene: TRBV7-3
D gene: TRBD1
J gene: TRBJ1-2
CDR3 length: 13

CDR3 DNA: TGTGCCAGCTCACCGACAGGCAATCAGCCCCAGCATTTT
CDR3 protein: CASSPTGNQPQHF
clone size: -
V gene: TRBV18
D gene: -
J gene: TRBJ1-5
CDR3 length: 13

CDR3 DNA: TGTGCCAGCAGCTTGGCGGCCGCGAACACCGGGGAGCTGTTTTTT
CDR3 protein: CASSLAAANTGELFF
clone size: once
V gene: TRBV7-9
D gene: -
J gene: TRBJ2-2
CDR3 length: 15

CDR3 DNA: TGCGCCAGCAGCCAAGCGTCTGGACAGGGGTTCTACGAGCAGTACTTC
CDR3 protein: CASSQASGQGFYEQYF
clone size: once
V gene: TRBV4-3
D gene: TRBD1
J gene: TRBJ2-7
CDR3 length: 16

CDR3 DNA: TGTGCCAGCAGCTTAGCCTCGAAGGGGGCGTTTGGCTACACCTTC
CDR3 protein: CASSLASKGAFGYTF
clone size: -
V gene: TRBV11-2
D gene: TRBD1
J gene: TRBJ1-2
CDR3 length: 15

CDR3 DNA: TGTGCCAGCAGCCCAGGGGACAGGGACGCAGATACGCAGTATTTT
CDR3 protein: CASSPGDRDADTQYF
clone size: -
V gene: TRBV7-9
D gene: TRBD1
J gene: TRBJ2-3
CDR3 length: 15

CDR3 DNA: TGTGCCAGCATTTCAGGGGTGGGGGGAGAGCAGTACTTC
CDR3 protein: CASISGVGGEQYF
clone size: -
V gene: TRBV2
D gene: -
J gene: TRBJ2-7
CDR3 length: 13

CDR3 DNA: TGTGCCAGCGGACCTTTGACAGGCGGCGAGCAGTACTTC
CDR3 protein: CASGPLTGGEQYF
clone size: -
V gene: TRBV7-2
D gene: -
J gene: TRBJ2-7
CDR3 length: 13

CDR3 DNA: TGTGCCAGCAGTGAAGCGCTGGGGGGTAAGGGAAACACCATATATTTT
CDR3 protein: CASSEALGGKGNTIYF
clone size: -
V gene: TRBV6-1
D gene: -
J gene: TRBJ1-3
CDR3 length: 16

CDR3 DNA: TGCGCCAGCAGCCCGGGACAGGGGGGCACCTACGAGCAGTACTTC
CDR3 protein: CASSPGQGGTYEQYF
clone size: -
V gene: TRBV5-1
D gene: TRBD1
J gene: TRBJ2-7
CDR3 length: 15

CDR3 DNA: TGCAGCGTTGGGGCCCTGCTAGGGGAAAAACTGTTTTTT
CDR3 protein: CSVGALLGEKLFF
clone size: -
V gene: TRBV29-1
D gene: -
J gene: TRBJ1-4
CDR3 length: 13

CDR3 DNA: TGTGCCAGCAGCGTAGCGGGACAGCACTACAATGAGCAGTTCTTC
CDR3 protein: CASSVAGQHYNEQFF
clone size: -
V gene: TRBV9
D gene: TRBD1
J gene: TRBJ2-1
CDR3 length: 15

CDR3 DNA: TGTGCCAGCAGCTTGGACGTAGGCACCGGGGAGCTGTTTTTT
CDR3 protein: CASSLDVGTGELFF
clone size: once
V gene: TRBV5-8
D gene: -
J gene: TRBJ2-2
CDR3 length: 14

CDR3 DNA: TGTGCCAGCGCACCACCGGGGGGGGCCTCTCGCGAGCAGTACTTC
CDR3 protein: CASAPPGGASREQYF
clone size: -
V gene: TRBV18
D gene: TRBD2
J gene: TRBJ2-7
CDR3 length: 15

CDR3 DNA: TGTGCCAGCAGCTTATCGTTAGCGGGGGGCCCCGACAATGAGCAGTTCTTC
CDR3 protein: CASSLSLAGGPDNEQFF
clone size: -
V gene: TRBV7-9
D gene: TRBD2
J gene: TRBJ2-1
CDR3 length: 17

CDR3 DNA: TGTGCCAGCAGCTTAACAGGGGGCTTTAACACTGAAGCTTTCTTT
CDR3 protein: CASSLTGGFNTEAFF
clone size: -
V gene: TRBV7-2
D gene: TRBD1
J gene: TRBJ1-1
CDR3 length: 15

CDR3 DNA: TGTGCCAGTAGTATCATGCAGGGGGCGACAGCTTTCTTT
CDR3 protein: CASSIMQGATAFF
clone size: -
V gene: TRBV19
D gene: TRBD1
J gene: TRBJ1-1
CDR3 length: 13

CDR3 DNA: TGTGCCAGCAGTTCCGAACAGGGAATCAATCAGCCCCAGCATTTT
CDR3 protein: CASSSEQGINQPQHF
clone size: -
V gene: TRBV2
D gene: -
J gene: TRBJ1-5
CDR3 length: 15

CDR3 DNA: TGTGCCTGGAGTGTGGCAGGGGGCAGCTCTGGAAACACCATATATTTT
CDR3 protein: CAWSVAGGSSGNTIYF
clone size: -
V gene: TRBV30
D gene: TRBD1
J gene: TRBJ1-3
CDR3 length: 16

CDR3 DNA: TGTGCCAGCAGCCCGACAGGGGCCGAGTACGAGCAGTACTTC
CDR3 protein: CASSPTGAEYEQYF
clone size: -
V gene: TRBV7-8
D gene: TRBD1
J gene: TRBJ2-7
CDR3 length: 14

CDR3 DNA: TGTGCCAGCAGCCGAAGCCGGACAGGGTGGGACATTCAGTACTTC
CDR3 protein: CASSRSRTGWDIQYF
clone size: -
V gene: TRBV6-5
D gene: TRBD1
J gene: TRBJ2-4
CDR3 length: 15

CDR3 DNA: TGTGCCAGCAGCCAATACGGTTATTCTAATGAAAAACTGTTTTTT
CDR3 protein: CASSQYGYSNEKLFF
clone size: once
V gene: TRBV2
D gene: -
J gene: TRBJ1-4
CDR3 length: 15

CDR3 DNA: TGCGCCAGCAGCTTGGCCATGCTCAGAGCATCACCGAACACCGGGGAGCTGTTTTTT
CDR3 protein: CASSLAMLRASPNTGELFF
clone size: once
V gene: TRBV5-1
D gene: -
J gene: TRBJ2-2
CDR3 length: 19

CDR3 DNA: TGTGCCAGCAGCCCTCCGGGACTAGCGGGGGGGTACTACAATGAGCAGTTCTTC
CDR3 protein: CASSPPGLAGGYYNEQFF
clone size: -
V gene: TRBV7-2
D gene: TRBD2
J gene: TRBJ2-1
CDR3 length: 18

CDR3 DNA: TGTGCCAGCAGCTTACCGGCAAGGGATACGCAGTATTTT
CDR3 protein: CASSLPARDTQYF
clone size: once
V gene: TRBV7-2
D gene: -
J gene: TRBJ2-3
CDR3 length: 13

CDR3 DNA: TGTGCCAGCACCCCCGGCCGGTGGCCGGGGGTTAACTCACCCCTCCACTTT
CDR3 protein: CASTPGRWPGVNSPLHF
clone size: -
V gene: TRBV9
D gene: -
J gene: TRBJ1-6
CDR3 length: 17

CDR3 DNA: TGCGCCAGCGGACAGCGGGGGTCTGGGGCCAACGTCCTGACTTTC
CDR3 protein: CASGQRGSGANVLTF
clone size: -
V gene: TRBV4-3
D gene: TRBD2
J gene: TRBJ2-6
CDR3 length: 15